One sample yielded the 26 T cell receptor beta chains listed below, sequenced in a study of read filtering for tumor transcriptome and immune sequencing (dated by TCRdb to 2018 to 2020). Instrument used: Illumina HiSeq 4000. Starting from 400 ng RNA, TCR libraries were constructed with the Immunoverse kit using molecular barcoded adaptors that cover the alpha/delta and beta/gamma chains. Through fastp at Q25 and MiXCR, TCRdb rebuilt clones from the public reads, retaining in-frame beta chains. Each entry is one CDR3 protein sequence, shown with its most common DNA and genes. The sample includes some 120,000 distinct CDR3 sequences, with under 15% observed a single time. The top ten constitute about 10% of the sample. Material for sequencing was a population of CD138-negative cells sorted from bone marrow. The cell subset or site label, read with the paper, signifies: bone marrow mononuclear cells depleted of CD138+ plasma/myeloma cells by negative magnetic selection. The receptors were gathered from a donor aged 40 or over with multiple myeloma.

As for this clonotype: A much larger clone sits a single nucleotide away, making a read error possible. No conserved phenylalanine or tryptophan is present at the end of the CDR3, so a read error is the likely explanation. The chain uses TRBV14 and TRBJ2-3; TRBD1 might be the D (5 bases). Trimming removed 1 base from V and 2 bases from J, with 10 bases in between. The CDR3 sequence is 15 residues long. Per germline, CDR1 SGHDN and CDR2 FVKESK. CDR3 coding DNA: TGTGCCAGCAGCCAAGTCGACAGCTACACAGATACGCAGTATTCT. Translating it yields CASSQVDSYTDTQYS.

This clonotype appeared many times. The V and J genes are TRBV6-5 and TRBJ1-1; D is possibly TRBD1 (5 bases). The CDR3 loop spans 14 amino acids. Per the germline V gene, CDR1 is MNHEY and CDR2 is SVGAGI. Trimming pared 2 bases from V and 5 bases from J, leaving 12 bases between. The CDR3 region is CASSYATGATEAFF. The DNA of the CDR3 is TGTGCCAGCAGTTACGCTACCGGGGCAACTGAAGCTTTCTTT.

Many counts were recorded for this clonotype. The V call is TRBV2, the J call TRBJ1-2; 9 bases agree with TRBD1. The CDR3 contains 16 residues. Germline loops: CDR1 SNHLY, CDR2 FYNNEI. V shed 5 bases and J 3 bases; nucleotides not matched to a gene: 10. CDR3 region: CASSFGQGQLYYGYTF. Here the CDR3 DNA reads TGTGCCAGCAGTTTTGGACAGGGGCAACTCTACTATGGCTACACCTTC.

This clonotype was detected only a few times. The chain joins TRBV30 to TRBJ2-1, with 12 bases identical to TRBD2. The V gene end was trimmed by 4 bases and the J gene end by 8 bases; junction bases not matched to a gene: 6. The length of the CDR3 is 14 residues. CDR1 is GTSNPN, CDR2 SVGIG, per germline (reference sequence). In DNA, the CDR3 is TGTGCCTGGACTAGCGGGAGGGTTGGAGATGAGCAGTTCTTC. It is translated as CAWTSGRVGDEQFF.

This clonotype was detected many times. V and J are TRBV2 and TRBJ2-3, with D possibly called TRBD1 or TRBD2 (5 bases each). CDR3 length: 16 residues. V was cut by 6 bases and J by 0 bases, with 16 bases left in between. From germline, CDR1 is SNHLY and CDR2 FYNNEI. CDR3 nucleotide sequence: TGTGCCAGCAGCCGCCGCCCGGGACGGAGCACAGATACGCAGTATTTT. Encoded protein: CASSRRPGRSTDTQYF.

This clonotype has at least ten counts. V and J are TRBV2 and TRBJ2-3; the D gene is possibly TRBD2 (5 bases). The germline V and J ends were trimmed by 6 bases and 6 bases, with 13 bases remaining between them. CDR3 length: 13 amino acids. From germline, CDR1 is SNHLY and CDR2 FYNNEI. The CDR3 region has the DNA TGTGCCAGCAGCCGAGGGCAGTCGGATACGCAGTATTTT. Amino acids: CASSRGQSDTQYF. Full variable domain (outside the CDR3, taken from reference TRBV2 and TRBJ2-3): EPEVTQTPSHQVTQMGQEVILRCVPISNHLYFYWYRQILGQKVEFLVSFYNNEISEKSEIFDDQFSVERPDGSNFTLKIRSTKLEDSAMYFCASSRGQSDTQYFGPGTRLTVL.

This rearrangement joins TRBV20-1 to TRBJ1-5, with D possibly matching TRBD1 (6 bases). Looked up from germline, CDR1 is DFQATT and CDR2 is SNEGSKA (reference sequence). Trimming removed 2 bases from V and 5 bases from J, with 16 bases in between. CDR3 size: 15 residues. In nucleotides, the CDR3 is TGCAGTGCTAGATCGACAGGAATTGTCCATCAGCCCCAGCATTTT. Amino acid sequence: CSARSTGIVHQPQHF.

This clonotype was detected ten times or more. The chain links TRBV19 to TRBJ1-5; 7 positions match TRBD1. This CDR3 has 15 amino acids. Germline lookup yields CDR1 LNHDA and CDR2 SQIVND (reference sequence). V was clipped by 5 bases and J by 1 base; unmatched bases: 5. The CDR3 is CASSLMTGSNQPQHF. CDR3 DNA sequence: TGTGCCAGTAGTCTCATGACAGGGAGCAATCAGCCCCAGCATTTT. Full variable domain (remainder filled in from reference TRBV19 and TRBJ1-5): DGGITQSPKYLFRKEGQNVTLSCEQNLNHDAMYWYRQDPGQGLRLIYYSQIVNDFQKGDIAEGYSVSREKKESFPLTVTSAQKNPTAFYLCASSLMTGSNQPQHFGDGTRLSIL.

This clonotype was seen repeatedly, ten times or more. This chain links TRBV5-1 with TRBJ1-4; no reliable D call. The CDR3 is made up of 16 amino acids. Germline values: CDR1 SGHRS, CDR2 YFSETQ. V was pared by 2 bases and J by 3 bases, with 14 bases between. CDR3 bases: TGCGCCAGCAGCTTTGGACTCAGCGCGGCTAATGAAAAACTGTTTTTT. Translating gives CASSFGLSAANEKLFF.

In its sample, this clonotype was seen many times. The V gene is TRBV20-1, the J gene TRBJ2-5; 8 nucleotides line up with TRBD2. The CDR3 extends over 15 amino acids. CDR1 DFQATT and CDR2 SNEGSKA come from the germline V gene (reference sequence). J gave up 1 base and V 6 bases, and 10 bases lay outside the gene matches. The CDR3 sequence is CSALGGGGPQETQYF. In DNA form, the CDR3 reads TGCAGTGCCCTCGGGGGGGGAGGACCCCAAGAGACCCAGTACTTC.

The table lists this clonotype with a few counts. The CDR3 bases are TGTGCCAGCAGCCAAGATGACCCCCGGACAGGAAGAAATGAAAAACTGTTTTTT. Protein product: CASSQDDPRTGRNEKLFF. V gene TRBV3-1 combines with J gene TRBJ1-4; 7 bases match TRBD1. Germline V gene sequence: CDR1 LGHDT, CDR2 YNNKEL (reference sequence). Unmatched junction bases numbered 12, after V lost 0 bases and J lost 5 bases. This CDR3 contains 18 residues.

This clonotype was counted ten times or more. V usage is TRBV29-1 and J usage is TRBJ2-3; 8 bases are shared with TRBD2. From germline, CDR1 is SQVTM and CDR2 ANQGSEA. The junction had 3 bases not matched to a gene; V was cut back by 0 bases and J by 13 bases. The CDR3 contains 11 residues. CDR3 sequence: CSVEEGTSEYF. CDR3 DNA sequence: TGCAGCGTTGAAGAAGGGACTAGTGAGTATTTT.

This clonotype was detected ten times or more. This chain uses TRBV6-5 with TRBJ1-6, with D possibly being TRBD1 (6 bases). The CDR3 runs 13 residues. CDR1 is MNHEY and CDR2 is SVGAGI in the germline V gene. V was trimmed by 5 bases and J by 9 bases, leaving 11 bases between them. CDR3 DNA: TGTGCCAGCAGTCTAAACAGGGTTTCACCCCTCCACTTT. Residues: CASSLNRVSPLHF.

This clonotype showed up many times. This chain uses TRBV29-1 with TRBJ2-3; the D gene is possibly TRBD1 (6 bases). The CDR3 runs to 12 residues. CDR1 is SQVTM, CDR2 ANQGSEA, per germline. V shed 4 bases and J shed 4 bases, with 9 bases lying between them. This chain's CDR3 is CSVGSGADTQYF. CDR3 nucleotide sequence: TGCAGCGTTGGTTCAGGGGCAGATACGCAGTATTTT.

There are many counts of this clonotype. This sequence joins TRBV5-1 and TRBJ2-5; 7 bases are a match to TRBD2. Germline values: CDR1 SGHRS, CDR2 YFSETQ. Trimming cost V 0 bases and J 4 bases; bases outside gene matches: 6. The CDR3 extends over 15 amino acids. CDR3 residues: CASSLAGGMGETQYF. Written as DNA, the CDR3 is TGCGCCAGCAGCTTGGCGGGAGGAATGGGAGAGACCCAGTACTTC.

This clonotype was found a few times. J is TRBJ2-2 and V is TRBV7-9; 9 bases agree with TRBD1. The J segment lost 5 bases and the V segment lost 4 bases, leaving 5 bases of the junction unmatched. Germline values: CDR1 SEHNR, CDR2 FQNEAQ (reference sequence). CDR3 size: 15 residues. The DNA of the CDR3 is TGTGCCAGCAGCTCCGACAGGGGGGAAACCGGGGAGCTGTTTTTT. Residues: CASSSDRGETGELFF.

This clonotype showed up many times. The chain carries TRBV4-2 and TRBJ1-6; D is uncertain. V was pared by 0 bases and J by 14 bases, with 11 bases between. Per the germline V gene, CDR1 is LGHNA and CDR2 is YNFKEQ. The CDR3 is 13 amino acids. The CDR3 coding sequence is TGTGCCAGCAGCCAAGAGTCCCCCTCGGCCCTCCACTTT. Its translation: CASSQESPSALHF.

This clonotype appeared many times. The chain has TRBV27 and TRBJ2-1; TRBD2 matches 7 bases. Trimming at V came to 4 bases and at J to 8 bases, leaving 14 bases not matched to a gene. From germline, CDR1 is MNHEY and CDR2 SMNVEV (reference sequence). This CDR3 comprises 16 residues. Here the CDR3 reads CASSWFTGPGRHEQFF. CDR3 coding DNA: TGTGCCAGCAGTTGGTTCACTGGGCCCGGGAGGCATGAGCAGTTCTTC.

This clonotype was seen ten or more times. The rearrangement joins TRBV20-1 to TRBJ1-2; no firm D call. In germline, CDR1 is DFQATT, CDR2 SNEGSKA (reference sequence). Trimming took off 1 base at V and 6 bases at J, with 12 bases between the two ends. This CDR3 is 13 amino acids long. This CDR3 reads CSARVQPRDGYTF. The CDR3 DNA reads TGCAGTGCTAGAGTCCAGCCGAGGGATGGCTACACCTTC.

This clonotype was seen more than once but under ten times. The J gene is TRBJ2-7, the V gene TRBV4-1; a weak D match, TRBD2 (6 bases). In germline, CDR1 is MGHRA, CDR2 YSYEKL. The germline V and J ends were trimmed by 4 bases and 2 bases, with 9 bases remaining between them. CDR3 length equals 13 residues. The CDR3 DNA is TGCGCCAGCAGCCCACCGGGAGCCTACGAGCAGTACTTC. Translated, it gives CASSPPGAYEQYF.

This clonotype was recorded many times. The chain has TRBV20-1 and TRBJ2-5, with 7 bases that match TRBD1. Germline V gene lookup returns CDR1 DFQATT and CDR2 SNEGSKA (reference sequence). Trimming took 6 bases from V and 1 from J; bases not matched to a gene: 8. The CDR3 has 14 amino acids. Here the CDR3 reads CSATPGQAQETQYF. The CDR3, as DNA: TGCAGTGCCACCCCCGGACAGGCCCAAGAGACCCAGTACTTC.

There are a few counts of this clonotype. Given a much more abundant clone one base away, this may be a read error. The chain is built from TRBV29-1 and TRBJ1-1; 8 bases are a match to TRBD1. Per germline, CDR1 SQVTM and CDR2 ANQGSEA. There are 13 residues in the CDR3. CDR3 coding DNA: TGCAGCGTACAGGGGGATTTGAACACTGAAACTTTCTTT. It specifies CSVQGDLNTETFF. Complete variable domain (other parts from reference TRBV29-1 and TRBJ1-1): SAVISQKPSRDICQRGTSLTIQCQVDSQVTMMFWYRQQPGQSLTLIATANQGSEATYESGFVIDKFPISRPNLTFSTLTVSNMSPEDSSIYLCSVQGDLNTETFFGQGTRLTVV.

This clonotype was seen at least ten times. J is TRBJ2-1 and V is TRBV18; 9 bases align to TRBD2. Germline V lookup: CDR1 KGHSH, CDR2 LQKENI. CDR3 size: 15 residues. V was clipped by 3 bases and J by 5 bases; unmatched bases: 5. The CDR3 DNA reads as TGTGCCAGCTCACCCGGGTCTAGCGGGAACAATGAGCAGTTCTTC. Protein product: CASSPGSSGNNEQFF.

This chain links TRBV7-2 with TRBJ2-3; the match to TRBD1 covers 8 bases. The V gene end was trimmed by 5 bases and the J gene end by 4 bases; junction bases not matched to a gene: 5. Germline values: CDR1 SGHTA, CDR2 FQGNSA. The CDR3 totals 14 residues. CDR3 nucleotide sequence: TGTGCCAGCAGCACCCGGACAGGGCCAGATACGCAGTATTTT. Its protein is CASSTRTGPDTQYF.

This clonotype occurred many times. V gene TRBV6-9 combines with J gene TRBJ2-7; D might be TRBD1 or TRBD2, each matching 6 bases. The V gene lost 6 bases and the J gene lost 3 bases, with 15 bases spanning the gap. The CDR3 length is 14 residues. Per the germline V gene, CDR1 is MNHGY and CDR2 is SVAAGI. Written as DNA, the CDR3 is TGTGCCAGCAGCGGTCCGCGGGACAACTACGAGCAGTACTTC. The encoded protein is CASSGPRDNYEQYF.

Concerning this clonotype: A much more abundant neighbour one base away suggests this may be a read error. V is TRBV6-1 and J is TRBJ2-5, with a weak D call TRBD1 (5 bases). The CDR3 has 14 amino acids. Looked up from germline, CDR1 is MNHNS and CDR2 is SASEGT. CDR3 sequence: CATKILTAQEAQYF. CDR3 DNA sequence: TGTGCCACCAAGATACTGACAGCCCAAGAGGCCCAGTACTTC.